Sequencing of this TCR beta chain was carried out in a study of CD8 T cells in Susac syndrome. The study, taken as a whole, reports: Across the total CD8+ repertoires, about 16 Susac-specific public clones were found. The CD8+ TEMRA repertoires yielded five such clones. Regarding the TCR sequencing and HLA analysis, the study admitted that a relatively small number of individuals were involved.

Fulfillment of recently defined diagnostic criteria for definite or probable disease was shown by the patients with Susac syndrome. The authors negatively isolated CD8+ and CD4+ T cells and FACS-enriched TEMRA cells. Remarks on this clonotype: Its antigen is not identified.

Random-hexamer reverse transcription was applied to about 0.45 to 1 ug RNA. TCRdb analysed the immunoSEQ multiplex PCR reads with MiXCR anew, one entry per CDR3 protein. The sample carries 75,000 to 80,000 distinct CDR3 sequences, 94% recorded once. V shed 6 bases and J 5 bases; nucleotides not matched to a gene: 14. This CDR3 has 16 residues. Germline V gives CDR1 LGHNT, CDR2 FRNRAP. Sequenced: CD8+ T cells from PBMCs. The V gene is TRBV12-5, the J gene TRBJ1-2, with 8 bases lining up with TRBD1. This receptor was obtained from a human donor with Susac syndrome. The CDR3 is CASGPGTGVPLYGYTF. CDR3 sequence (DNA): TGTGCTAGTGGCCCCGGGACAGGCGTCCCCTTGTATGGCTACACCTTC.